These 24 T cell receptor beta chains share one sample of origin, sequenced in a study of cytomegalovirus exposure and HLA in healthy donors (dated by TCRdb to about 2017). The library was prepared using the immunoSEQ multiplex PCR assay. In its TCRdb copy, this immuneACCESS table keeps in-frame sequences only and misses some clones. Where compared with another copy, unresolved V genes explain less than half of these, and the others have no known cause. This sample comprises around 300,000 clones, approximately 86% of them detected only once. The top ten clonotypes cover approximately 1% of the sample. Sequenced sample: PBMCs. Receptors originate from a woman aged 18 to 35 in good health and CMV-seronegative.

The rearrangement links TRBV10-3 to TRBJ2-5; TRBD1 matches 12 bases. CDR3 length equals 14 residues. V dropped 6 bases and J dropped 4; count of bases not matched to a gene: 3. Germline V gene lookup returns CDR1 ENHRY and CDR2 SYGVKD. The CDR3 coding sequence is TGTGCCATCAGCTGGGACAGGGGGCGAGAGACCCAGTACTTC. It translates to CAISWDRGRETQYF.

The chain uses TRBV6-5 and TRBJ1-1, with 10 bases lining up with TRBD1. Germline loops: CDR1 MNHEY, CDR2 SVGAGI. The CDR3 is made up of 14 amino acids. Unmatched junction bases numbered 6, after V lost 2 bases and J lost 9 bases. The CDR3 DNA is TGTGCCAGCAGTTACGGGACGGACAGGGGGAAAGCTTTCTTT. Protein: CASSYGTDRGKAFF.

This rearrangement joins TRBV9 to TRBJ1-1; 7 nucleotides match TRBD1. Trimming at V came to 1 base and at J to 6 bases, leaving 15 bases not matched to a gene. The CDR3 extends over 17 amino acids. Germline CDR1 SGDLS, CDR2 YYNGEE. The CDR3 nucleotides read TGTGCCAGCAGCGTAATTCCGCAGGGGGTGGTTTTCCCTGAAGCTTTCTTT. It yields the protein CASSVIPQGVVFPEAFF. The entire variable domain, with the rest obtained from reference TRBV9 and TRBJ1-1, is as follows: DSGVTQTPKHLITATGQRVTLRCSPRSGDLSVYWYQQSLDQGLQFLIQYYNGEERAKGNILERFSAQQFPDLHSELNLSSLELGDSALYFCASSVIPQGVVFPEAFFGQGTRLTVV.

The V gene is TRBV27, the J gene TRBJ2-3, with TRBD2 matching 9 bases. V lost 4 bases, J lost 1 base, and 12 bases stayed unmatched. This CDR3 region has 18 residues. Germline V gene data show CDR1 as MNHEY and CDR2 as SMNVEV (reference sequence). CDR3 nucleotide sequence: TGTGCCAGCAGTTCAACAACGACGGCTAGCGGGGGCACAGATACGCAGTATTTT. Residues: CASSSTTTASGGTDTQYF.

The DNA for the CDR3 is TGTGCCAGCAGCCCACCTAGGACAGGGGGCATCACTGAAGCTTTCTTT. Protein sequence: CASSPPRTGGITEAFF. The genes are TRBV7-2 and TRBJ1-1, with 11 bases fitting TRBD1. CDR3 length: 16 amino acids. V trimming: 5 bases; J trimming: 4 bases; junction bases outside the gene matches: 9. The germline V gene encodes CDR1 SGHTA and CDR2 FQGNSA.

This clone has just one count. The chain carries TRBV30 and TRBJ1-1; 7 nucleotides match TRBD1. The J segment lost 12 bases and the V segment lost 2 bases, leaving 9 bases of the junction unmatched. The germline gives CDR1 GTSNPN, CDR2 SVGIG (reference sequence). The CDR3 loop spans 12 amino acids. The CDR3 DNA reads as TGTGCCTGGAGTATGGGACAGCTTAAAACTTTCTTT. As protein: CAWSMGQLKTFF.

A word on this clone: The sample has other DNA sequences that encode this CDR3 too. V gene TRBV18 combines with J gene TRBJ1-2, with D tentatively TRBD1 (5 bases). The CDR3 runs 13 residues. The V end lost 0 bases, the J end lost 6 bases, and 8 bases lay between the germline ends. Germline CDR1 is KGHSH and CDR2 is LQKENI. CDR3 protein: CASSPPGRDGYTF. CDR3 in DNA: TGTGCCAGCTCACCACCGGGCAGGGATGGCTACACCTTC. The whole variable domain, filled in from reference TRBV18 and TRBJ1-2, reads NAGVMQNPRHLVRRRGQEARLRCSPMKGHSHVYWYRQLPEEGLKFMVYLQKENIIDESGMPKERFSAEFPKEGPSILRIQQVVRGDSAAYFCASSPPGRDGYTFGSGTRLTVV.

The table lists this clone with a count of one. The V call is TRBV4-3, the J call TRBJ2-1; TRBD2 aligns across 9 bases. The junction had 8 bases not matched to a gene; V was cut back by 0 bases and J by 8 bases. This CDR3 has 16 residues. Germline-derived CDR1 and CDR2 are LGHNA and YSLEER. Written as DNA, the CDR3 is TGCGCCAGCAGCCAAGATGGCGGGGGGGTAATGGATGAGCAGTTCTTC. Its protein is CASSQDGGGVMDEQFF.

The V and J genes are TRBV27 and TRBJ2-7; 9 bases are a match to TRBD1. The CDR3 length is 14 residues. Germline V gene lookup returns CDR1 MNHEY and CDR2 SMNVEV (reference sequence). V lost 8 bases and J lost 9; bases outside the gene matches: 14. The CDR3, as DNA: TGTGCCAGCTCACCGGGAGACAGGGGGGATTCGCAGTACTTC. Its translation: CASSPGDRGDSQYF.

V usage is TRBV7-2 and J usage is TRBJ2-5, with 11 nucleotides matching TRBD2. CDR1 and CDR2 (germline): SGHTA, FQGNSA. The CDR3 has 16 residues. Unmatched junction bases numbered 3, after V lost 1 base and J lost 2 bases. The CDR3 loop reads CASSLGGTSGQETQYF. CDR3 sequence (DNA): TGTGCCAGCAGCTTAGGTGGGACTAGCGGTCAAGAGACCCAGTACTTC. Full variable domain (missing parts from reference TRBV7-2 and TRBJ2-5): GAGVSQSPSNKVTEKGKDVELRCDPISGHTALYWYRQSLGQGLEFLIYFQGNSAPDKSGLPSDRFSAERTGGSVSTLTIQRTQQEDSAVYLCASSLGGTSGQETQYFGPGTRLLVL.

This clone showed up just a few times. The CDR3 loop is CASSHLGGGFEAFF. The CDR3 nucleotides are TGTGCCAGCAGTCATCTCGGAGGGGGCTTTGAAGCTTTCTTT. The chain employs TRBV6-5 and TRBJ1-1, with 7 bases matching TRBD1. CDR1 and CDR2 from the germline V gene are MNHEY and SVGAGI. Trimming removed 5 bases from V and 7 bases from J; junction bases left unmatched: 10. The CDR3 length is 14 residues.

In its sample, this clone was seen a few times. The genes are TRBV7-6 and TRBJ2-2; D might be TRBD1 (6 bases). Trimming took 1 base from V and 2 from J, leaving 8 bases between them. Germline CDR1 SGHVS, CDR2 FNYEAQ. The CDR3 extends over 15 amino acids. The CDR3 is CASSLGTVNTGELFF. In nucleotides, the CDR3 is TGTGCCAGCAGCTTAGGGACAGTCAACACCGGGGAGCTGTTTTTT.

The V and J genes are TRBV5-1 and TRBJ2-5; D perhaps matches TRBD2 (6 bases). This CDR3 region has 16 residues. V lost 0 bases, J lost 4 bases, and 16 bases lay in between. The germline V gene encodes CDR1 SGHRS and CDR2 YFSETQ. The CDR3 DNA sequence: TGCGCCAGCAGCTTGGGGGGCCATGCGGGGCGAGAGACCCAGTACTTC. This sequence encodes CASSLGGHAGRETQYF.

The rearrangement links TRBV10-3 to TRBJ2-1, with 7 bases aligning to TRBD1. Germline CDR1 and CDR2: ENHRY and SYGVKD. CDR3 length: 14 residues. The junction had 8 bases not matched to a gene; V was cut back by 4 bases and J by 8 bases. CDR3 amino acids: CAISGRRDSDEQFF. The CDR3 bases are TGTGCCATCAGTGGCCGCCGGGACAGCGATGAGCAGTTCTTC.

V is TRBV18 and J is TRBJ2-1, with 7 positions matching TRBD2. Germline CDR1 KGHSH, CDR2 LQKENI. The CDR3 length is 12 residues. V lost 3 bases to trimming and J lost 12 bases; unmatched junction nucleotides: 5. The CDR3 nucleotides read TGTGCCAGCTCACCGCCGGGACTATGGCAGTTCTTC. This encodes CASSPPGLWQFF.

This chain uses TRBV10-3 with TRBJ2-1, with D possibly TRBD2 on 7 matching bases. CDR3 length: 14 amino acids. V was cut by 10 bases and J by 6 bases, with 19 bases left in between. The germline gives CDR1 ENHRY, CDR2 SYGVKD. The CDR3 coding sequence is TGTGCCACCCGGACCGGGGGGCCCATCAATGAGCAGTTCTTC. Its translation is CATRTGGPINEQFF.

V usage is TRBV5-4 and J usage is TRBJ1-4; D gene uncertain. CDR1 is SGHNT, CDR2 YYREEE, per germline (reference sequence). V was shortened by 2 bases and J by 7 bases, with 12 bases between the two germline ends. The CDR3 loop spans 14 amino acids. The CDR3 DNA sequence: TGTGCCAGCAGCTTCGAGTCCGTTCGTGAAAAACTGTTTTTT. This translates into CASSFESVREKLFF.

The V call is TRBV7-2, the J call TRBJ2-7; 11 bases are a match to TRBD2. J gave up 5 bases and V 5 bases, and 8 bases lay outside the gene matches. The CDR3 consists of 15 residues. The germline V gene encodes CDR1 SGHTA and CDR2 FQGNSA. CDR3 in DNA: TGTGCCAGCAGCGCCCAGACTAGCGGGGCCCACGAGCAGTACTTC. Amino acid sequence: CASSAQTSGAHEQYF.

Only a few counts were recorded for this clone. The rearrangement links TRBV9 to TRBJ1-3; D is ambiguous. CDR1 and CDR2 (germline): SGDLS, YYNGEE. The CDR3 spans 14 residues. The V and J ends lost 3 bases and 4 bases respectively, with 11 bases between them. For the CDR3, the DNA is TGTGCCAGCAGCGATTCGGGGTTAGGAAACACCATATATTTT. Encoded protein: CASSDSGLGNTIYF.

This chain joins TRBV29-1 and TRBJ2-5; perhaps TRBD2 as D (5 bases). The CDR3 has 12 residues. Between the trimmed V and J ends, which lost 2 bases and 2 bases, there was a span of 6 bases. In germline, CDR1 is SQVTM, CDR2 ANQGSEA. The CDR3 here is CSVELAQETQYF. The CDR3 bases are TGCAGCGTTGAATTAGCGCAAGAGACCCAGTACTTC.

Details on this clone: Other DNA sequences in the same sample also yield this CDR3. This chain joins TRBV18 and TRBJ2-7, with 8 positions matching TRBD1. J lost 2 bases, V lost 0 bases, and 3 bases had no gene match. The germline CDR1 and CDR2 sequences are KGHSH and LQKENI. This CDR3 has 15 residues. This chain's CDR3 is CASSPPGQGPYEQYF. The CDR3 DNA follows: TGTGCCAGCTCACCACCCGGACAGGGCCCCTACGAGCAGTACTTC.

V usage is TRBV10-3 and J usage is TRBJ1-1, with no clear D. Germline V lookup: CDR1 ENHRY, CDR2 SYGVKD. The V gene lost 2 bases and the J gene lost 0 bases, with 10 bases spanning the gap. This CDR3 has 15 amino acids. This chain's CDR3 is CAISERARMNTEAFF. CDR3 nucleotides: TGTGCCATCAGTGAGCGTGCCAGAATGAACACTGAAGCTTTCTTT.

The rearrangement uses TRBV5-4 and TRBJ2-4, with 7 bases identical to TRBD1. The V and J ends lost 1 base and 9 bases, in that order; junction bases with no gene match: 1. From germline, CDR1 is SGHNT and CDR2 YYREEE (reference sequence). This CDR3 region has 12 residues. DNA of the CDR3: TGTGCCAGCAGCTTGTCAGGGGGCATTCAGTACTTC. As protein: CASSLSGGIQYF.

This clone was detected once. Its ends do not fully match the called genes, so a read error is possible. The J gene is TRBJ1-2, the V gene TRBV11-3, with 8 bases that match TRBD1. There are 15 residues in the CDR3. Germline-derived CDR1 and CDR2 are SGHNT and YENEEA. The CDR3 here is CASSLAVGGAGGYIF. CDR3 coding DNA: TGTGCCAGCAGCTTAGCTGTGGGGGGCGCAGGGGGCTACATCTTC.